The 9 T cell receptor beta chains below come from one sample, sequenced in a study. MiXCR, applied by TCRdb to the 5' RACE reads, yields one record per CDR3 protein. Found here are more than 55,000 distinct CDR3 sequences, about a fifth of them singletons; the top ten hold 3.2%. Tregs were sorted as CD4+CD25+CD127-/low cells. The sequenced material came from tumor-infiltrating Tregs sorted from the breast tumor. The receptors were gathered from a female donor with breast cancer.

The chain links TRBV10-2 to TRBJ2-1; TRBD2 aligns across 11 bases. Trimming removed 10 bases from V and 6 bases from J; junction bases left unmatched: 2. The V gene's germline CDR1 is WSHSY and CDR2 SAAADI. The CDR3 extends over 12 amino acids. The CDR3 coding sequence is TGCGCCATAGGGACTAGCGGCAATGAGCAGTTCTTC. Translating it yields CAIGTSGNEQFF.

The rearrangement uses TRBV24-1 and TRBJ1-5, with D perhaps matching TRBD1 (5 bases). The CDR3 is made up of 12 amino acids. Trimming removed 9 bases from V and 11 bases from J, with 16 bases in between. In germline, CDR1 is KGHDR, CDR2 SFDVKD. In DNA, the CDR3 is TGTGCCACCCAGGGAGATCAATCAGCCCAGCATTTT. It is translated as CATQGDQSAQHF.

The chain uses TRBV28 and TRBJ2-7; 12 bases align to TRBD2. CDR1 and CDR2 from the germline V gene are MDHEN and SYDVKM. There are 17 residues in the CDR3. V trimming: 7 bases; J trimming: 2 bases; junction bases outside the gene matches: 12. The CDR3 sequence: CASTPPPGLAGPYEQYF. Here the CDR3 DNA reads TGTGCCAGCACCCCTCCCCCAGGACTAGCGGGACCCTACGAGCAGTACTTC.

This clonotype turned up a few times. The rearrangement joins TRBV18 to TRBJ1-1; perhaps TRBD1 as D (6 bases). The CDR3 is 15 amino acids. Germline loops: CDR1 KGHSH, CDR2 LQKENI. V dropped 4 bases and J dropped 4 bases, with 16 bases sitting between them. The CDR3 DNA reads TGTGCCAGCTCACAGTCCCGGGACACTACCACTGAAGCTTTCTTT. This encodes CASSQSRDTTTEAFF. Drawing the rest from reference TRBV18 and TRBJ1-1, the complete variable domain is NAGVMQNPRHLVRRRGQEARLRCSPMKGHSHVYWYRQLPEEGLKFMVYLQKENIIDESGMPKERFSAEFPKEGPSILRIQQVVRGDSAAYFCASSQSRDTTTEAFFGQGTRLTVV.

V is TRBV12-2 and J is TRBJ1-2; TRBD1, the table's D call, lacks a check against the DNA. TRBV12-2 is a pseudogene locus. The CDR3 totals 16 residues. The CDR3 sequence is CASRLARTGLYHGYTF. For the CDR3, the DNA is TGTGCAAGTCGCTTAGCGCGGACAGGGCTATATCATGGCTACACCTTC.

This clonotype was recorded many times. This rearrangement joins TRBV20-1 to TRBJ1-4; D not certain. V dropped 3 bases and J dropped 0 bases, with 11 bases sitting between them. Germline V gene data show CDR1 as DFQATT and CDR2 as SNEGSKA (reference sequence). The CDR3 runs 15 residues. The CDR3 DNA is TGCAGTGCTAGTAACGAGGGCTCAACTAATGAAAAACTGTTTTTT. This translates into CSASNEGSTNEKLFF.

This clonotype was detected ten times or more. This chain joins TRBV4-2 and TRBJ2-1; TRBD2 aligns across 11 bases. This CDR3 spans 16 amino acids. CDR1 is LGHNA and CDR2 is YNFKEQ in the germline V gene. The J segment lost 6 bases and the V segment lost 2 bases, leaving 6 bases of the junction unmatched. CDR3 DNA sequence: TGTGCCAGCAGCCAACAACTAGCGGGAGAAGGCAATGAGCAGTTCTTC. It encodes CASSQQLAGEGNEQFF.

The table lists this clonotype with a few counts. The chain is built from TRBV5-1 and TRBJ1-3, with TRBD1 matching 7 bases. In germline, CDR1 is SGHRS, CDR2 YFSETQ. CDR3 length: 17 residues. After removal of 4 bases from V and 0 bases from J, the junction contained 10 bases not matched to a gene. The chain's CDR3 is CASSPGDSGSSGNTIYF. In DNA form, the CDR3 reads TGCGCCAGCAGCCCAGGGGACAGTGGGAGCTCTGGAAACACCATATATTTT.

The rearrangement joins TRBV12-3 or TRBV12-4 to TRBJ2-3, with D possibly matching TRBD1 (6 bases). Deletions cut 6 bases from V and 0 bases from J, with 10 bases between. There are 14 residues in the CDR3. DNA of the CDR3: TGTGCCAGCAGCGGACAGTCTAGCACAGATACGCAGTATTTT. Residues: CASSGQSSTDTQYF.